The present entry profiles one T cell receptor beta chain with its context. V lost 5 bases and J lost 4; bases outside the gene matches: 7. The V gene's germline CDR1 is SGHAT and CDR2 FQNNGV. This CDR3 has 15 amino acids. The data derive from a study of blood T cell repertoires in COVID-19. On the study more broadly: COVID-19 samples from acute and convalescent phases originated in the United States, Italy and Spain. T cells, B-cell-depleted T cells, or PBMCs provided the cDNA or gDNA that served as material.

Recruited during active infection, patients (from Seattle) were subsequently followed longitudinally. In the authors' methods: Amplification with reference gene primers provided the estimates of nucleated cell counts. Measured with immunoSEQ multiplex PCR; TCRdb has only the in-frame clones, and not every one. That table gives V, J and clone size, and the DNA gave D and trimming. In the table there are about 200,000 clones, 75% to 85% of which are singletons. The receptor was isolated from a woman older than 75 with COVID-19, enrolled during active disease. The chain recombines TRBV11-2 with TRBJ2-3; 9 bases map to TRBD2. The sequencing sample was made of peripheral blood. The CDR3 loop is CASSLRGGGADTQYF. For the CDR3, the DNA is TGTGCCAGCAGCCTACGGGGCGGGGGGGCAGATACGCAGTATTTT.